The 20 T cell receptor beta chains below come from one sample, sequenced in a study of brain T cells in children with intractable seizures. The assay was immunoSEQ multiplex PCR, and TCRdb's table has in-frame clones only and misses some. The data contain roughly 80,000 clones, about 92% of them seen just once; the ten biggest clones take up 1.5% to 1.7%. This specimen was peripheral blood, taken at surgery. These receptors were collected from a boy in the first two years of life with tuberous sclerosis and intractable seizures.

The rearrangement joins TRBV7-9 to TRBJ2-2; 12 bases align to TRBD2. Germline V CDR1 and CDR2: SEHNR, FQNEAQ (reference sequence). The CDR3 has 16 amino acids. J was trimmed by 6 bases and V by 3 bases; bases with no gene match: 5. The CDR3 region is CASSFTSGGPPGELFF. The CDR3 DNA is TGTGCCAGCAGCTTTACTAGCGGGGGGCCCCCCGGGGAGCTGTTTTTT.

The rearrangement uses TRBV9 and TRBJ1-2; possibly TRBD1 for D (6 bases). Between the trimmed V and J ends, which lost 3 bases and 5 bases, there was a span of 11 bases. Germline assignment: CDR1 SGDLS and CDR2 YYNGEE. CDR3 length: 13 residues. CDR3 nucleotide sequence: TGTGCCAGCAGCGACGGACAGCTTTATGGCTACACCTTC. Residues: CASSDGQLYGYTF.

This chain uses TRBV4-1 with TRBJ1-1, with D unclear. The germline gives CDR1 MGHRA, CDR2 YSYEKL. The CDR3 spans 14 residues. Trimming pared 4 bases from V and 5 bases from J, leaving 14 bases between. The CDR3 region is CASSPRFPRTEAFF. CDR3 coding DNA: TGCGCCAGCAGCCCCCGCTTTCCGCGGACTGAAGCTTTCTTT.

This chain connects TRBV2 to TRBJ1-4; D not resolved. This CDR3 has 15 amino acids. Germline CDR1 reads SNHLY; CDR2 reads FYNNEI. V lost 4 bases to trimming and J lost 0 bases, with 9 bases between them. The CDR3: CASSVAGSTNEKLFF. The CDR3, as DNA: TGTGCCAGCAGTGTGGCAGGATCAACTAATGAAAAACTGTTTTTT.

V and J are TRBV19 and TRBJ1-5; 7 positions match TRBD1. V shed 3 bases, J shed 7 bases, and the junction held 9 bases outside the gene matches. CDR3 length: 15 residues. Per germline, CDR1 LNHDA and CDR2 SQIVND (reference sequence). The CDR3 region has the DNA TGTGCCAGTAGTATCCTTGACAGGGATGGACAGCCCCAGCATTTT. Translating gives CASSILDRDGQPQHF.

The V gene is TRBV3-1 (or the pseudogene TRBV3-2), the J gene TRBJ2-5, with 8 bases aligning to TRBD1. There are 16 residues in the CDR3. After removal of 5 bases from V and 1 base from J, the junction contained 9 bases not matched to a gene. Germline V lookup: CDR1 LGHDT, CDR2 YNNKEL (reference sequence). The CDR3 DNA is TGTGCCAGCAGCTCTCCCGGGGACAGGTCCCAAGAGACCCAGTACTTC. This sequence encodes CASSSPGDRSQETQYF.

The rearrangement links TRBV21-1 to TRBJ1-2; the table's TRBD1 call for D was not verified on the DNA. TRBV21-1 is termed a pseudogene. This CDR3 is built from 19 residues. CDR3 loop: CASSRSAVPDTDSRYGYTF. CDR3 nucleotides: TGTGCCAGCAGCAGATCTGCGGTCCCCGATACGGACAGTCGCTATGGCTACACCTTC.

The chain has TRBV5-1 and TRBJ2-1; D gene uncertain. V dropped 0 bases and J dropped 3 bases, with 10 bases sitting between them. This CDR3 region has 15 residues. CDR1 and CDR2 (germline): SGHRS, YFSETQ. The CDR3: CASSLGSDNYNEQFF. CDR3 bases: TGCGCCAGCAGCTTGGGGTCAGATAACTACAATGAGCAGTTCTTC. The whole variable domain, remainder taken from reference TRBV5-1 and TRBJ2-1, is KAGVTQTPRYLIKTRGQQVTLSCSPISGHRSVSWYQQTPGQGLQFLFEYFSETQRNKGNFPGRFSGRQFSNSRSEMNVSTLELGDSALYLCASSLGSDNYNEQFFGPGTRLTVL.

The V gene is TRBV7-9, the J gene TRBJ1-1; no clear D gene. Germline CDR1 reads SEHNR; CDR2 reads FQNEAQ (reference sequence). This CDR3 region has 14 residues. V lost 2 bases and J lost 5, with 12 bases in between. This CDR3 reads CASSLFGDTTEAFF. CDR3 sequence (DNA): TGTGCCAGCAGCTTATTCGGCGATACAACTGAAGCTTTCTTT.

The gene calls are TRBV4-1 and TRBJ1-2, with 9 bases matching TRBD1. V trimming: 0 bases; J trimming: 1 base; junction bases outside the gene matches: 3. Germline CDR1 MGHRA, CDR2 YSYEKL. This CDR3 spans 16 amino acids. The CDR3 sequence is CASSQDTGQGNYGYTF. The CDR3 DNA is TGCGCCAGCAGCCAAGATACGGGACAGGGTAACTATGGCTACACCTTC.

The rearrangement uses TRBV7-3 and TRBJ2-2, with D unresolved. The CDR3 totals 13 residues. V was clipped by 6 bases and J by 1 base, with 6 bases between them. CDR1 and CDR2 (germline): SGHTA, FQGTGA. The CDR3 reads CASRKMNTGELFF. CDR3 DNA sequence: TGTGCCAGCAGGAAAATGAACACCGGGGAGCTGTTTTTT.

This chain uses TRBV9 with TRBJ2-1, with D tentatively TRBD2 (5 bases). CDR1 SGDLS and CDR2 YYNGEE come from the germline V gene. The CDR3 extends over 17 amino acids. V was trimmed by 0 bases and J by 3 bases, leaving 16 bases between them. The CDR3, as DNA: TGTGCCAGCAGCGTAGGAGTAGCGCAAACTTTCTACAATGAGCAGTTCTTC. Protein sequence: CASSVGVAQTFYNEQFF.

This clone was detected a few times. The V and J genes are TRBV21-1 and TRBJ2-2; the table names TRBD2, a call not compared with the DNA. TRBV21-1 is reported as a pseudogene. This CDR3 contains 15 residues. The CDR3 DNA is TGTGCCAGCAGCAAAGAGCGGGGCTCAGCCGGGGAGCTGTTTTTT. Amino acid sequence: CASSKERGSAGELFF.

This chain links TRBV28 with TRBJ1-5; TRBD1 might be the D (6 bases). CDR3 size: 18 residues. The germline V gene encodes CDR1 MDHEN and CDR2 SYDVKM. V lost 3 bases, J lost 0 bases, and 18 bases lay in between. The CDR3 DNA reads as TGTGCCAGCAGTTTGCCAAGATACAGGGCGCATAGCAATCAGCCCCAGCATTTT. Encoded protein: CASSLPRYRAHSNQPQHF.

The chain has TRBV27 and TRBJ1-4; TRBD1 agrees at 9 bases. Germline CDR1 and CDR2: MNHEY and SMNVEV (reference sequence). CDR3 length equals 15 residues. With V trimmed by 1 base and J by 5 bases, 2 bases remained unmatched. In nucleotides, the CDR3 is TGTGCCAGCAGTTTATTAGGGACAGGGAATGAAAAACTGTTTTTT. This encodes CASSLLGTGNEKLFF.

CDR3 loop: CARKVGADGTEAFF. The CDR3 bases are TGTGCCCGCAAGGTGGGGGCCGATGGCACTGAAGCTTTCTTT. The chain links TRBV30 to TRBJ1-1, with D perhaps matching TRBD1 (6 bases). The CDR3 runs to 14 residues. Per germline, CDR1 GTSNPN and CDR2 SVGIG (reference sequence). Trimming cost V 8 bases and J 4 bases, with 20 bases left between them.

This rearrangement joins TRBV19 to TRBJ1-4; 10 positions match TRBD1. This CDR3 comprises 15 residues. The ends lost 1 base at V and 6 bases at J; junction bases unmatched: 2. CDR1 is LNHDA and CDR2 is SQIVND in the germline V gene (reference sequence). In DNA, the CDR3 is TGTGCCAGTAGTATAGGCGGGACAGGGGATGAAAAACTGTTTTTT. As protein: CASSIGGTGDEKLFF.

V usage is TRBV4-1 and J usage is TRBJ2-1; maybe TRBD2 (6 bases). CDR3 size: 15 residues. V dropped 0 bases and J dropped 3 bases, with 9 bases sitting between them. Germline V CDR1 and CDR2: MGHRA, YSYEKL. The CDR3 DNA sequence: TGCGCCAGCAGCCAAGAGATAGCGGTCTACAATGAGCAGTTCTTC. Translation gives CASSQEIAVYNEQFF.

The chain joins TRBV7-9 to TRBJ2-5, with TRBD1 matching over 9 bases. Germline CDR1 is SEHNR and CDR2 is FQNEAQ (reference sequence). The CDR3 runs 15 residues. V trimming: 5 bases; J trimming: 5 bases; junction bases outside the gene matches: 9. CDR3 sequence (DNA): TGTGCCAGCAGCCTCCAAACAGGGGGCACTGAGACCCAGTACTTC. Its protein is CASSLQTGGTETQYF.

Here the CDR3 reads CASSTTSGSYEQYF. In nucleotides, the CDR3 is TGTGCCAGCAGCACCACTAGCGGGAGCTACGAGCAGTACTTC. The V call is TRBV7-9, the J call TRBJ2-7; 11 bases line up with TRBD2. CDR3 length equals 14 residues. Trimming removed 5 bases from V and 3 bases from J; junction bases left unmatched: 3. In germline, CDR1 is SEHNR, CDR2 FQNEAQ (reference sequence).